These 8 T cell receptor beta chains originate from one sample sequenced in a study of cytomegalovirus exposure and HLA in healthy donors. The PCR employed 60 Vbeta primers together with 13 Jbeta primers. Generated by immunoSEQ multiplex PCR, the TCRdb table keeps only in-frame clones and is missing some. The sample records about 180,000 clones, around 80% being singletons. The source material was PBMCs. The source is a woman aged 25 to 45 in good health and CMV-seropositive.

Only a few counts were recorded for this clone. This rearrangement joins TRBV19 to TRBJ1-2, with a possible D match to TRBD1 (5 bases). Trimming took off 3 bases at V and 2 bases at J, with 13 bases between the two ends. Per the germline V gene, CDR1 is LNHDA and CDR2 is SQIVND (reference sequence). This CDR3 spans 15 amino acids. This CDR3 reads CASSIRGILNYGYTF. CDR3 bases: TGTGCCAGTAGTATTCGGGGGATTTTAAACTATGGCTACACCTTC.

The rearrangement uses TRBV6-5 and TRBJ2-3; 9 bases fit TRBD2. The CDR3 covers 15 residues. V gave up 6 bases and J gave up 5 bases; unmatched junction bases: 9. Germline lookup yields CDR1 MNHEY and CDR2 SVGAGI. The CDR3 reads CASRPRGGAGDTQYF. CDR3 DNA: TGTGCCAGCAGACCCCGCGGGGGGGCCGGAGATACGCAGTATTTT.

V is TRBV5-4 and J is TRBJ2-7, with a possible D match to TRBD1 (6 bases). V lost 4 bases and J 3 bases, leaving 14 bases between the germline ends. Per germline, CDR1 SGHNT and CDR2 YYREEE (reference sequence). This CDR3 has 14 residues. In nucleotides, the CDR3 is TGTGCCAGCAGCGTCGGGACAAACAACTACGAGCAGTACTTC. This sequence encodes CASSVGTNNYEQYF.

V and J are TRBV30 and TRBJ2-7; no reliable D call. The CDR3 has 12 amino acids. Trimming shortened V by 5 bases and J by 2 bases, and 10 bases separated the two germline ends. Germline CDR1 is GTSNPN and CDR2 is SVGIG (reference sequence). CDR3 loop: CAWGRSAYEQYF. In DNA, the CDR3 is TGTGCCTGGGGCCGTTCCGCCTACGAGCAGTACTTC.

CDR3 residues: CASSDYYEQYF. In DNA, the CDR3 is TGTGCCAGCAGCGACTATTACGAGCAGTACTTC. V is TRBV6-1 and J is TRBJ2-7, with TRBD2 as a possible D gene (5 bases). With 6 bases removed from V and 4 bases from J, the gap between germline ends came to 7 bases. Germline V gives CDR1 MNHNS, CDR2 SASEGT. The CDR3 is 11 residues long.

The chain is built from TRBV28 and TRBJ1-2, with TRBD1 matching 11 bases. Unmatched junction bases numbered 12, after V lost 8 bases and J lost 4 bases. Germline lookup yields CDR1 MDHEN and CDR2 SYDVKM. The CDR3 spans 16 residues. The CDR3 DNA reads as TGTGCCAGCGGGGGGACAGGGGGAGGGCCTAGCTATGGCTACACCTTC. Amino acids: CASGGTGGGPSYGYTF.

The rearrangement uses TRBV13 and TRBJ2-3, with TRBD2 matching 8 bases. V was pared by 4 bases and J by 1 base, with 4 bases of the junction left unmatched. This CDR3 has 15 amino acids. Germline V gives CDR1 PRHDT, CDR2 FYEKMQ (reference sequence). The CDR3 DNA is TGTGCCAGCAGCTCTGACGGGGGGGGCACAGATACGCAGTATTTT. This translates into CASSSDGGGTDTQYF. The variable domain in full, completed from reference TRBV13 and TRBJ2-3, reads AAGVIQSPRHLIKEKRETATLKCYPIPRHDTVYWYQQGPGQDPQFLISFYEKMQSDKGSIPDRFSAQQFSDYHSELNMSSLELGDSALYFCASSSDGGGTDTQYFGPGTRLTVL.

The CDR3 coding sequence is TGTGCCAGCAGTTACGAGCGACAGGGGACGCAGTATTTT. This gives the protein CASSYERQGTQYF. V usage is TRBV6-5 and J usage is TRBJ2-3, with TRBD1 matching over 8 bases. The CDR3 is 13 residues long. Germline V gives CDR1 MNHEY, CDR2 SVGAGI. Trimming cost V 2 bases and J 9 bases; bases outside gene matches: 4.